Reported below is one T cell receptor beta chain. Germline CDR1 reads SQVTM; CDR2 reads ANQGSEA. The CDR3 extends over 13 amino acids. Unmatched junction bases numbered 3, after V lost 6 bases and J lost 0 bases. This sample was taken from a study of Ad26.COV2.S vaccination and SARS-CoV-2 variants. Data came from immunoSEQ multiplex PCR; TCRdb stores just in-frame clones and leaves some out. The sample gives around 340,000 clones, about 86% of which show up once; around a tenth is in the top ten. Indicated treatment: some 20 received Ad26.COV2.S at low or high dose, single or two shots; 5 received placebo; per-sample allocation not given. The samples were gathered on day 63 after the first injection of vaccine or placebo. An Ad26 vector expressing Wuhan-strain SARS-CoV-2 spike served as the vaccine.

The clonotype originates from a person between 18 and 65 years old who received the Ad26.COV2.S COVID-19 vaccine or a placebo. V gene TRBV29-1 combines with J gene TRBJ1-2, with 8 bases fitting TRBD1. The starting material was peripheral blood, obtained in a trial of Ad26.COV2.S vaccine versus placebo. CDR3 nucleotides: TGCAGCGTACCGACAGGGGCTAACTATGGCTACACCTTC. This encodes CSVPTGANYGYTF.